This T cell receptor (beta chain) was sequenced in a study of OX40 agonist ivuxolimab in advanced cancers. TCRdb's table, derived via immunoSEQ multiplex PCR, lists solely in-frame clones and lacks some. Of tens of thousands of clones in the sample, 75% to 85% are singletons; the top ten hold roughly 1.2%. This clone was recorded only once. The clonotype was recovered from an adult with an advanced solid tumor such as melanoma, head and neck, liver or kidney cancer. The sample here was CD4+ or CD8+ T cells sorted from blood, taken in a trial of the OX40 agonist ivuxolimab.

The DNA for the CDR3 is TGTGCCAGCAGCCCCCACCGGGACAGGGAGCATCAGCCCCAGCATTTT. This encodes CASSPHRDREHQPQHF. The genes are TRBV21-1 and TRBJ1-5; TRBD1 was called by the table and not checked on the DNA. TRBV21-1 is a recognized pseudogene. This CDR3 comprises 16 residues.